This T cell receptor (beta chain) came from a study of identical twins. In its sample, this clonotype was seen a few times. The antigen is not known. Healthy Caucasians were all of the donors. Study results and caveats: Twin pairs had excess sharing that was weaker in beta out-of-frame sequences.

One entry per CDR3 protein results from TCRdb running MiXCR on the 5' RACE reads. The sample yields around 550,000 distinct CDR3 sequences, about 15% seen once. CDR3 length: 14 residues. Germline lookup yields CDR1 MNHNS and CDR2 SASEGT. The V and J ends lost 5 bases and 1 base, in that order; junction bases with no gene match: 4. This same sample was also taken into another study, of yellow fever vaccine responses in identical twins.

This clonotype was sampled from a woman between 18 and 30 years old in good health. V gene TRBV6-1 combines with J gene TRBJ2-5, with 7 nucleotides matching TRBD2. Sequencing was performed on CD4+ T cells sorted from blood. CDR3 nucleotides: TGTGCCAGCAGTCGGGGGGTAGTCCAAGAGACCCAGTACTTC. This sequence encodes CASSRGVVQETQYF.